The 12 T cell receptor beta chains in this list originate from one sample, sequenced in a study of cytomegalovirus exposure and HLA in healthy donors. Amplification used 60 Vbeta primers and 13 Jbeta primers. TCRdb's copy holds only in-frame clones and misses some; the assay was immunoSEQ multiplex PCR. Counted here are approximately 130,000 clones, around 77% occurring once; the ten biggest clones make up about 6%. The source material was PBMCs. The receptors were gathered from a man younger than 35 in good health and CMV-seropositive.

V is TRBV18 and J is TRBJ1-2, with D hard to call. Germline V lookup: CDR1 KGHSH, CDR2 LQKENI. V was trimmed by 2 bases and J by 2 bases, leaving 6 bases between them. The length of the CDR3 is 13 residues. CDR3 nucleotide sequence: TGTGCCAGCTCACCAGACAAAAACTATGGCTACACCTTC. This gives the protein CASSPDKNYGYTF.

This clone was found a few times. The rearrangement links TRBV7-9 to TRBJ1-1, with a weak D call TRBD1 (6 bases). The CDR3 consists of 15 residues. V was cut by 4 bases and J by 2 bases, with 14 bases left in between. Germline V gene sequence: CDR1 SEHNR, CDR2 FQNEAQ (reference sequence). The CDR3 DNA is TGTGCCAGCAGCTCTACCTGGACAGACAACACTGAAGCTTTCTTT. As protein: CASSSTWTDNTEAFF.

As to this clone: A read error may produce the germline difference seen at one junction end. Other DNA sequences in the same sample also yield this CDR3. The chain has TRBV6-6 and TRBJ1-2; D ambiguous. CDR3 size: 13 residues. The germline gives CDR1 MNHNY, CDR2 SVGAGI (reference sequence). CDR3 DNA sequence: TGTGCCAGCAGCTACTCGGAGGGTCATGGCTACACCTTC. It encodes CASSYSEGHGYTF.

The rearrangement uses TRBV28 and TRBJ1-1; possible D gene TRBD1, 6 bases. Trimming pared 8 bases from V and 7 bases from J, leaving 11 bases between. This CDR3 spans 11 amino acids. In germline, CDR1 is MDHEN, CDR2 SYDVKM. The CDR3 coding sequence is TGTGCCAGCGGGCCGGGACATGAAGCTTTCTTT. Protein product: CASGPGHEAFF.

The gene calls are TRBV11-3 and TRBJ2-5; D perhaps matches TRBD2 (6 bases). From germline, CDR1 is SGHNT and CDR2 YENEEA. Deletions cut 4 bases from V and 2 bases from J, with 14 bases between. The CDR3 contains 15 residues. CDR3 loop: CASSSSEVVQETQYF. CDR3 in DNA: TGTGCCAGCAGCTCTAGCGAGGTCGTACAAGAGACCCAGTACTTC.

This clone has only a few counts. The rearrangement uses TRBV9 and TRBJ2-1, with D unclear. The germline V and J ends were trimmed by 5 bases and 8 bases, with 14 bases remaining between them. CDR3 size: 13 residues. Germline loops: CDR1 SGDLS, CDR2 YYNGEE. The CDR3 region has the DNA TGTGCCAGCAGTCCGATTAGCACTCATGAGCAGTTCTTC. Translated, it gives CASSPISTHEQFF.

This chain connects TRBV5-1 to TRBJ2-3, with 10 bases fitting TRBD2. The CDR3 sequence is 15 residues long. Trimming at V came to 4 bases and at J to 7 bases, leaving 9 bases not matched to a gene. Per germline, CDR1 SGHRS and CDR2 YFSETQ. CDR3 nucleotides: TGCGCCAGCAGCGCCGGGACTAGCGCGACTAATACGCAGTATTTT. This encodes CASSAGTSATNTQYF.

V is TRBV6-1 and J is TRBJ2-1, with D tentatively TRBD1 (6 bases). CDR3 size: 16 residues. The V end was cut by 4 bases, the J end by 5 bases, with 18 bases between. The germline V gene has CDR1 MNHNS and CDR2 SASEGT. CDR3 sequence (DNA): TGTGCCAGCAGTGCGATACTGACAGGATTCGACAATGAGCAGTTCTTC. Translating gives CASSAILTGFDNEQFF.

The gene calls are TRBV9 and TRBJ2-5; 7 bases fit TRBD2. J gave up 5 bases and V 0 bases, and 1 base lay outside the gene matches. Germline CDR1 reads SGDLS; CDR2 reads YYNGEE. This CDR3 comprises 13 residues. CDR3 bases: TGTGCCAGCAGCGTAGGACTAGCCGAGACCCAGTACTTC. This sequence encodes CASSVGLAETQYF.

This sequence joins TRBV6-5 and TRBJ1-1; TRBD1 matches at 10 bases. This CDR3 contains 14 residues. V dropped 5 bases and J dropped 2; count of bases not matched to a gene: 2. Germline V gene data show CDR1 as MNHEY and CDR2 as SVGAGI. The CDR3 protein is CASSDRGPNTEAFF. DNA of the CDR3: TGTGCCAGCAGTGACAGGGGGCCTAACACTGAAGCTTTCTTT.

The chain carries TRBV6-1 and TRBJ2-5; TRBD1 matches 8 bases. CDR1 is MNHNS and CDR2 is SASEGT in the germline V gene. CDR3 length: 16 residues. With V trimmed by 0 bases and J by 10 bases, 13 bases remained unmatched. CDR3 nucleotide sequence: TGTGCCAGCAGTGAAGCTAGGAGACAGGGGAGAGGGAGCCAGTACTTC. Its protein is CASSEARRQGRGSQYF.

The rearrangement links TRBV4-2 to TRBJ2-5, with 9 bases lining up with TRBD2. Per germline, CDR1 LGHNA and CDR2 YNFKEQ. V gave up 0 bases and J gave up 5 bases; unmatched junction bases: 4. The CDR3 has 15 residues. The CDR3 region has the DNA TGTGCCAGCAGCCAAGATAGGACTAGCGTGGAGACCCAGTACTTC. Amino acid sequence: CASSQDRTSVETQYF.